The present entry profiles one T cell receptor beta chain with its context. In the source study's methods: For nucleated cells, counts were estimated from reference gene primer amplification. Produced via immunoSEQ multiplex PCR; TCRdb's table is partial and in-frame only. From that table come the V and J calls and clone size; the DNA was used to work out D and trimming. The table has under 300,000 clones, around nine tenths seen once. V lost 7 bases and J lost 4; bases outside the gene matches: 4. Germline values: CDR1 SGHTA, CDR2 FQGNSA. CDR3 size: 13 residues. The data were obtained in a study of blood T cell repertoires in COVID-19. Across the whole study: The United States, Italy and Spain were the sources of the acute and convalescent COVID-19 samples. In each case, the material was cDNA or gDNA derived from T cells, B-cell-depleted T cells, or PBMCs.

The sequencing sample was made of peripheral blood. This chain uses TRBV7-2 with TRBJ2-3; TRBD1 matches at 8 bases. The sequence came from a woman aged 40 to 50 who had recovered from COVID-19. The chain's CDR3 is CASNVQGADTQYF. CDR3 DNA: TGTGCCAGCAACGTACAGGGGGCAGATACGCAGTATTTT.